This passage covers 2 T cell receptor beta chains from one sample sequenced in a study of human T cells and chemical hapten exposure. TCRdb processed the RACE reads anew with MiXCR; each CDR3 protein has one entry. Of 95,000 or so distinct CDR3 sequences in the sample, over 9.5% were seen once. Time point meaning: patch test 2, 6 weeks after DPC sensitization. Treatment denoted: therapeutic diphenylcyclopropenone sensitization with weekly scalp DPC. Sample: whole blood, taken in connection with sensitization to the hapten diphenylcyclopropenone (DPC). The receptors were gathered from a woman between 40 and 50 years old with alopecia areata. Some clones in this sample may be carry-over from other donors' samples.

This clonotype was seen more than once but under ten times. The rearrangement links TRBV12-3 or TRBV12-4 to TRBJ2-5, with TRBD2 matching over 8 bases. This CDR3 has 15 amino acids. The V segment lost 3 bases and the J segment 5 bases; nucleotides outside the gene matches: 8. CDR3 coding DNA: TGTGCCAGCAGTTTGGAACGGACTAGCCTGGAGACCCAGTACTTC. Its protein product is CASSLERTSLETQYF.

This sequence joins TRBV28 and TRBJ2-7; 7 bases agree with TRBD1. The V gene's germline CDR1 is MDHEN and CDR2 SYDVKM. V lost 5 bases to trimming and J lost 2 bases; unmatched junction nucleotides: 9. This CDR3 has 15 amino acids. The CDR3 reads CASSPRGRRPYEQYF. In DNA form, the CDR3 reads TGTGCCAGCAGTCCGAGGGGGCGTAGGCCCTACGAGCAGTACTTC. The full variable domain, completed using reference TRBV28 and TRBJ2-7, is DVKVTQSSRYLVKRTGEKVFLECVQDMDHENMFWYRQDPGLGLRLIYFSYDVKMKEKGDIPEGYSVSREKKERFSLILESASTNQTSMYLCASSPRGRRPYEQYFGPGTRLTVT.